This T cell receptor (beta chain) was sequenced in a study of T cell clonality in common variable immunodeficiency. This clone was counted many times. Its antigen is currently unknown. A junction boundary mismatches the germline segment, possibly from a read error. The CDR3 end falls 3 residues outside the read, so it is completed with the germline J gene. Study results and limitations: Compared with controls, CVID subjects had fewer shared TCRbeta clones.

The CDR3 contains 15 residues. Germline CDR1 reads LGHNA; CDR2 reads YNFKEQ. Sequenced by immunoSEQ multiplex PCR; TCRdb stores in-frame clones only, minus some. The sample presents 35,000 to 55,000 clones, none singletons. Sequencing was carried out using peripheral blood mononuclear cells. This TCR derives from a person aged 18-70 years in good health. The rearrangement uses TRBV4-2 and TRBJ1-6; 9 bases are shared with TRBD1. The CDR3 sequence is CASSPRDRESSPLHF. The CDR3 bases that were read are TGCGCCAGCAGCCCTCGGGACAGGGAGTCCTCACCC.